Below are 24 T cell receptor beta chains sequenced from a single sample in a study of T cell responses to AZD1222 COVID-19 vaccine (dated by TCRdb to the early 2020s). Library creation used the immunoSEQ multiplex PCR assay. The source is immuneACCESS, and TCRdb retained only in-frame sequences with V and J called. Part of the clones is not carried over; for the studies checked, unresolved V genes explain less than half of this, and the remainder is unexplained. Present in this sample are fewer than 120,000 clones, roughly 87% of which were seen just once. In total, the top ten clones hold around 3.3% of the sample. The time point label here, explained by the study, means: baseline before first vaccination. Specimen: peripheral blood, collected on day 0 of AZD1222 vaccination. The receptors come from an adult in good health.

The chain joins TRBV19 to TRBJ1-1, with D possibly being TRBD1 (6 bases). CDR3 length equals 15 residues. The germline V and J ends were trimmed by 5 bases and 1 base, with 14 bases remaining between them. The germline V gene encodes CDR1 LNHDA and CDR2 SQIVND (reference sequence). CDR3 in amino acids: CASSQGFHGNTEAFF. The CDR3 DNA reads TGTGCCAGTAGTCAGGGGTTCCACGGGAACACTGAAGCTTTCTTT.

The chain employs TRBV28 and TRBJ2-3; 8 nucleotides align to TRBD2. Trimming at V came to 5 bases and at J to 2 bases, leaving 9 bases not matched to a gene. This CDR3 contains 16 residues. Per the germline V gene, CDR1 is MDHEN and CDR2 is SYDVKM. Written as DNA, the CDR3 is TGTGCCAGCAGTCTCCGGGGGGGGCTGGTCACAGATACGCAGTATTTT. Encoded protein: CASSLRGGLVTDTQYF. Variable domain in full (rest from reference TRBV28 and TRBJ2-3): DVKVTQSSRYLVKRTGEKVFLECVQDMDHENMFWYRQDPGLGLRLIYFSYDVKMKEKGDIPEGYSVSREKKERFSLILESASTNQTSMYLCASSLRGGLVTDTQYFGPGTRLTVL.

The CDR3 spells CASSVDGGYTF. CDR3 nucleotides: TGTGCCAGCAGCGTAGACGGTGGCTACACCTTC. The J gene is TRBJ1-2, the V gene TRBV9; D unresolved. The CDR3 sequence is 11 residues long. From germline, CDR1 is SGDLS and CDR2 YYNGEE. The V gene lost 0 bases and the J gene lost 7 bases, with 4 bases spanning the gap.

The chain has TRBV5-1 and TRBJ2-5; a possible D gene is TRBD1 (5 bases). Germline CDR1 is SGHRS and CDR2 is YFSETQ. The CDR3 contains 15 residues. The germline V and J ends were trimmed by 0 bases and 5 bases, with 14 bases remaining between them. CDR3 DNA: TGCGCCAGCAGCTTGGTCCAGGGTCCCTCGGAGACCCAGTACTTC. Protein sequence: CASSLVQGPSETQYF.

V usage is TRBV7-8 and J usage is TRBJ2-5; D unclear. CDR1 is SGHVS and CDR2 is FQNEAQ in the germline V gene. This CDR3 comprises 16 residues. The V end was cut by 0 bases, the J end by 4 bases, with 15 bases between. CDR3 sequence (DNA): TGTGCCAGCAGCTTAGCGTTCAAGGGCGACGGAGAGACCCAGTACTTC. Its protein is CASSLAFKGDGETQYF.

This chain uses TRBV9 with TRBJ1-2; a possible D gene is TRBD1 (5 bases). CDR3 size: 14 residues. With 3 bases removed from V and 8 bases from J, the gap between germline ends came to 17 bases. The V gene's germline CDR1 is SGDLS and CDR2 YYNGEE. The CDR3 region is CASSGGAEISGYTF. In nucleotides, the CDR3 is TGTGCCAGCAGCGGGGGCGCCGAGATTTCAGGCTACACCTTC.

The V call is TRBV7-3, the J call TRBJ2-3, with D maybe TRBD2 (5 bases). Germline assignment: CDR1 SGHTA and CDR2 FQGTGA. Trimming shortened V by 5 bases and J by 2 bases, and 14 bases separated the two germline ends. This CDR3 has 15 amino acids. The CDR3 DNA sequence: TGTGCCAGCAGCGCTGCGGGCCTTTCCACAGATACGCAGTATTTT. Amino acid sequence: CASSAAGLSTDTQYF.

The rearrangement uses TRBV11-1 and TRBJ1-1, with 7 positions matching TRBD1. The length of the CDR3 is 14 residues. V was clipped by 2 bases and J by 0 bases; unmatched bases: 0. Germline V gene sequence: CDR1 SGHAT, CDR2 FQDESV (reference sequence). DNA of the CDR3: TGTGCCAGCAGCTTAACAGGGGTGAACACTGAAGCTTTCTTT. Translated, it gives CASSLTGVNTEAFF.

The CDR3 DNA is TGTGCCCGACAGGAGCCGAACACTGAAGCTTTCTTT. As protein: CARQEPNTEAFF. The gene calls are TRBV7-9 and TRBJ1-1, with D tentatively TRBD1 (6 bases). The CDR3 length is 12 residues. V lost 11 bases and J lost 1, with 11 bases in between. Germline V gene data show CDR1 as SEHNR and CDR2 as FQNEAQ (reference sequence). The full variable domain, completed using reference TRBV7-9 and TRBJ1-1, is DTGVSQNPRHKITKRGQNVTFRCDPISEHNRLYWYRQTLGQGPEFLTYFQNEAQLEKSRLLSDRFSAERPKGSFSTLEIQRTEQGDSAMYLCARQEPNTEAFFGQGTRLTVV.

The gene calls are TRBV5-1 and TRBJ1-4, with D perhaps TRBD1 (6 bases). The CDR3 is made up of 15 amino acids. Germline lookup yields CDR1 SGHRS and CDR2 YFSETQ. Trimming pared 1 base from V and 4 bases from J, leaving 11 bases between. This CDR3 reads CASSLRGALNEKLFF. CDR3 coding DNA: TGCGCCAGCAGCTTGAGGGGGGCCCTTAATGAAAAACTGTTTTTT.

The chain joins TRBV9 to TRBJ2-2; 8 bases fit TRBD2. Germline trimming cut 5 bases from V and 2 bases from J; bases unmatched to any gene: 5. Germline loops: CDR1 SGDLS, CDR2 YYNGEE. The CDR3 has 15 amino acids. This chain's CDR3 is CASRLSGANTGELFF. CDR3 DNA sequence: TGTGCCAGCAGACTTAGCGGGGCCAACACCGGGGAGCTGTTTTTT. Supplemented by reference TRBV9 and TRBJ2-2, the full variable domain reads DSGVTQTPKHLITATGQRVTLRCSPRSGDLSVYWYQQSLDQGLQFLIQYYNGEERAKGNILERFSAQQFPDLHSELNLSSLELGDSALYFCASRLSGANTGELFFGEGSRLTVL.

The gene calls are TRBV19 and TRBJ1-2, with 9 bases matching TRBD1. Germline values: CDR1 LNHDA, CDR2 SQIVND (reference sequence). There are 15 residues in the CDR3. V lost 4 bases, J lost 7 bases, and 10 bases stayed unmatched. This CDR3 is CASSNPGQGSFGYTF. The DNA for the CDR3 is TGTGCCAGTAGTAACCCGGGACAGGGAAGTTTTGGCTACACCTTC.

The genes are TRBV18 and TRBJ1-2; TRBD1 might be the D (6 bases). Per the germline V gene, CDR1 is KGHSH and CDR2 is LQKENI. The CDR3 spans 13 residues. Trimming removed 3 bases at V and 2 bases at J, with 7 bases between. As DNA, the CDR3 is TGTGCCAGCTCACCGGACAGCAACTATGGCTACACCTTC. It encodes CASSPDSNYGYTF.

The chain joins TRBV6-6 to TRBJ1-5; TRBD1 agrees at 7 bases. The V segment lost 6 bases and the J segment 4 bases; nucleotides outside the gene matches: 9. Germline CDR1 MNHNY, CDR2 SVGAGI (reference sequence). The CDR3 is 15 amino acids. CDR3 residues: CASRNGGTDNQPQHF. DNA for the CDR3: TGTGCCAGCAGAAATGGGGGGACAGATAATCAGCCCCAGCATTTT.

The gene calls are TRBV11-2 and TRBJ1-3, with D possibly being TRBD1 (5 bases). V was trimmed by 3 bases and J by 4 bases, leaving 22 bases between them. The CDR3 is 18 residues long. CDR1 and CDR2 from the germline V gene are SGHAT and FQNNGV. The CDR3 sequence is CASSFPQRDAAKGNTIYF. In nucleotides, the CDR3 is TGTGCCAGCAGCTTTCCTCAACGGGACGCGGCAAAAGGAAACACCATATATTTT. The complete variable domain, with remaining parts taken from reference TRBV11-2 and TRBJ1-3, reads EAGVAQSPRYKIIEKRQSVAFWCNPISGHATLYWYQQILGQGPKLLIQFQNNGVVDDSQLPKDRFSAERLKGVDSTLKIQPAKLEDSAVYLCASSFPQRDAAKGNTIYFGEGSWLTVV.

The chain uses TRBV6-5 and TRBJ1-1; no firm D call. The V end lost 1 base, the J end lost 1 base, and 4 bases lay between the germline ends. Germline V CDR1 and CDR2: MNHEY, SVGAGI. The CDR3 length is 13 residues. The CDR3 loop is CASSYLRNTEAFF. CDR3 nucleotide sequence: TGTGCCAGCAGTTACTTGCGGAACACTGAAGCTTTCTTT.

The V and J genes are TRBV7-3 and TRBJ2-3; D call uncertain. The CDR3 covers 17 residues. Looked up from germline, CDR1 is SGHTA and CDR2 is FQGTGA. Trimming left V 5 bases short and J 1 base short, with 19 bases between. The CDR3 DNA sequence: TGTGCCAGCAGCCTCCAGCCGACCAGCGACGGCACAGATACGCAGTATTTT. The encoded protein is CASSLQPTSDGTDTQYF.

V and J are TRBV6-5 and TRBJ1-2, with a tentative D call TRBD1 (5 bases). Germline loops: CDR1 MNHEY, CDR2 SVGAGI. V lost 11 bases, J lost 11 bases, and 24 bases lay in between. The CDR3 has 13 amino acids. As DNA, the CDR3 is TGTGCCCACGGCTTCCGGGACGCCGGTGTTTACACCTTC. Encoded protein: CAHGFRDAGVYTF.

This rearrangement joins TRBV6-1 to TRBJ2-3; D not certain. V gave up 6 bases and J gave up 4 bases, with 8 bases separating them. Germline loops: CDR1 MNHNS, CDR2 SASEGT. CDR3 size: 12 residues. The CDR3 nucleotides are TGTGCCAGCAGATTACGGGCAGATACGCAGTATTTT. Its protein is CASRLRADTQYF.

This clone occurred once. The chain uses TRBV6-6 and TRBJ1-4; 8 bases are shared with TRBD1. J was trimmed by 8 bases and V by 6 bases; bases with no gene match: 8. The V gene's germline CDR1 is MNHNY and CDR2 SVGAGI (reference sequence). The CDR3 covers 14 residues. The CDR3 sequence: CASSSGTGREKLFF. The CDR3 bases are TGTGCCAGCAGCTCCGGGACAGGACGAGAAAAACTGTTTTTT.

This chain uses TRBV28 with TRBJ2-1; the match to TRBD2 covers 7 bases. The V gene end was trimmed by 5 bases and the J gene end by 7 bases; junction bases not matched to a gene: 8. The germline CDR1 and CDR2 sequences are MDHEN and SYDVKM. This CDR3 is built from 14 residues. CDR3 loop: CASSTHIGGNEQFF. The DNA of the CDR3 is TGTGCCAGCAGTACACACATCGGGGGGAATGAGCAGTTCTTC.

The table lists this clone with a few counts. The chain combines TRBV6-5 with TRBJ2-7; no definite D call. The CDR3 length is 15 residues. Trimming stripped 0 bases from V and 2 bases from J, with 11 bases between. The germline V gene encodes CDR1 MNHEY and CDR2 SVGAGI. The CDR3 DNA follows: TGTGCCAGCAGTTACTCGTATATGGACCCCTACGAGCAGTACTTC. This translates into CASSYSYMDPYEQYF.

This chain connects TRBV6-5 to TRBJ2-5; tentatively, D is TRBD2 (6 bases). V was clipped by 2 bases and J by 3 bases, with 16 bases between them. The CDR3 covers 16 residues. CDR1 MNHEY and CDR2 SVGAGI come from the germline V gene. Written as DNA, the CDR3 is TGTGCCAGCAGTTACACTAGGGGAGGAGGGAAAGAGACCCAGTACTTC. This translates into CASSYTRGGGKETQYF.

J is TRBJ1-2 and V is TRBV29-1; maybe TRBD1 (6 bases). The CDR3 consists of 13 residues. The V gene's germline CDR1 is SQVTM and CDR2 ANQGSEA. Trimming pared 5 bases from V and 8 bases from J, leaving 18 bases between. CDR3 in amino acids: CSVLEQGAKGYTF. CDR3 DNA: TGCAGCGTTTTAGAACAGGGAGCAAAAGGCTACACCTTC. The full variable domain, its missing parts supplied by reference TRBV29-1 and TRBJ1-2, is SAVISQKPSRDICQRGTSLTIQCQVDSQVTMMFWYRQQPGQSLTLIATANQGSEATYESGFVIDKFPISRPNLTFSTLTVSNMSPEDSSIYLCSVLEQGAKGYTFGSGTRLTVV.